A selection of T cell receptor beta chains follows, all from one sample in a study of T cell responses to AZD1222 COVID-19 vaccine. The table came from immunoSEQ multiplex PCR; TCRdb's copy has only in-frame clones and leaves some out. The sample carries more than 85,000 clones, around 93% recorded once. The specimen was peripheral blood, collected on day 0 of AZD1222 vaccination. The receptors derive from an adult in good health. Each CDR3 is given without its conserved first and last residue.

TRBJ2-5	TRBV30	AWSPRGGETQY
TRBJ1-4	TRBV7-9	ASSLKVEKLF
TRBJ2-7	TRBV5-8	ASSGEGSYEQY
TRBJ1-4	TRBV7-8	ASSLDQATNEKLF
TRBJ1-1	TRBV18	ASSEGRRVNTEAF
TRBJ1-4	TRBV6-5	ASSYAQGQADKGLF
TRBJ2-3	TRBV10-3	AISASTDTQY
TRBJ2-3	TRBV29-1	SVVERLAGVGTQY
TRBJ1-3	TRBV7-9	ASSSLGSGNTIY
TRBJ1-1	TRBV19	ASSSGTNTEAF
TRBJ1-5	TRBV3-1/TRBV3-2	ASSQDGPHQPQH
TRBJ2-7	TRBV29-1	SGLLGGYEQY
TRBJ2-2	TRBV5-1	ASSLAADITTGELF
TRBJ2-2	TRBV9	ASSEGLGKSGELF
TRBJ1-1	TRBV3-1/TRBV3-2	ASSAKWGQNTEAF
TRBJ2-7	TRBV29-1	SVGTGMDYEQY
TRBJ1-2	TRBV5-8	ASSHRTGQVTPFYGYT
TRBJ1-2	TRBV6-5	ASISPGTGAYGYT
TRBJ1-5	TRBV2	ASSGSSNQPQH
TRBJ2-1	TRBV5-1	ASSFGTGTGTDEQF
TRBJ2-3	TRBV27	ASSLSRRGRSTDTQY
TRBJ1-5	TRBV6-5	ASMGKQGLQPQH
TRBJ2-7	TRBV7-2	ASSLAGPYEQY
TRBJ1-5	TRBV30	AWSSGQSNQPQH
TRBJ1-1	TRBV15	ATSREDRVVYTEAF
TRBJ2-5	TRBV28	ASSFGTGGPETQY
TRBJ1-1	TRBV5-1	ASSLDPLGQPNTEAF
TRBJ2-2	TRBV5-4	ASSLETGRPTGELF
TRBJ2-1	TRBV3-1/TRBV3-2	ASSLLQGARGNEQF
TRBJ2-6	TRBV15	ATSRDVGLVSGANVLT
TRBJ1-3	TRBV2	ASSADRGLSGNTIY
TRBJ1-4	TRBV28	ATVSLTGGSGKLF
TRBJ1-1	TRBV7-3	ASSSGQGAMNTEAF